These T cell receptor beta chains were read from a single sample in a study of T cells in Graves' hyperthyroidism and ophthalmopathy. Each CDR3 protein gets one entry after TCRdb re-called the multiplex PCR reads with MiXCR. Of roughly 280,000 distinct CDR3 sequences listed, approximately 20% are singletons. Input material: blood. These receptors came from a man aged 25-45 years with Graves' ophthalmopathy. Both conserved end residues are part of each CDR3. A D gene is named only where the DNA matches it firmly. For some rows the clone size is stated as once, few or many, or as a class when expanded; others skip it.

j_call v_call clone_size d_call cdr3_aa cdr3_nt
TRBJ2-1 TRBV20-1 many TRBD2 CSARARAGPRGSGSLSYNEQFF TGCAGTGCCAGAGCCAGGGCCGGTCCCCGCGGTAGCGGGAGTCTCTCCTACAATGAGCAGTTCTTC
TRBJ2-1 TRBV20-1 few - CSARDYTLAVGYNEQFF TGCAGTGCTAGAGATTATACCCTAGCAGTCGGCTACAATGAGCAGTTCTTC
TRBJ2-1 TRBV20-1 - TRBD2 CSAPTSGNEQFF TGCAGTGCTCCGACTAGCGGAAATGAGCAGTTCTTC
TRBJ2-2 TRBV7-9 - TRBD1 CASGPRGPGTGELFF TGTGCCAGCGGACCCAGGGGGCCAGGCACCGGGGAGCTGTTTTTT
TRBJ2-7 TRBV6-1 few TRBD2 CASTRTSGRSSYEQYF TGTGCCAGCACCAGGACTAGCGGGAGATCTTCCTACGAGCAGTACTTC
TRBJ2-2 TRBV5-1 - - CASSFIAGYNTGELFF TGCGCCAGCAGCTTCATAGCAGGGTATAACACCGGGGAGCTGTTTTTT
TRBJ2-3 TRBV28 - TRBD2 CASSLWTSGNTQYF TGTGCCAGCAGTTTATGGACTAGCGGGAATACGCAGTATTTT
TRBJ2-4 TRBV28 - TRBD2 CASSSGLAGGIIQYF TGTGCCAGCAGTTCGGGACTAGCGGGAGGGATCATTCAGTACTTC
TRBJ1-3 TRBV18 few - CASSPPDGTFGNTIYF TGTGCCAGCTCACCACCGGATGGAACTTTTGGAAACACCATATATTTT
TRBJ2-1 TRBV5-8 - - CASSFLEYEQFF TGTGCCAGCAGCTTCTTAGAGTATGAGCAGTTCTTC
TRBJ2-3 TRBV6-1 few TRBD1 CASSGGQGATDTQYF TGTGCCAGCAGTGGCGGACAGGGGGCAACAGATACGCAGTATTTT